The 10 T cell receptor beta chains reported below all come from one sample, sequenced in a study. Method: immunoSEQ multiplex PCR; TCRdb's copy keeps in-frame clones and lacks some. The table records about 68,000 clones, around 93% of them present only once. The sequenced material came from PBMCs. The receptors come from a man between 40 and 49 years old with rheumatoid arthritis.

Turning to this clone: Distinct nucleotide sequences in the sample also encode this CDR3. The chain carries TRBV27 and TRBJ2-7; D is undetermined. Looked up from germline, CDR1 is MNHEY and CDR2 is SMNVEV (reference sequence). The V end lost 5 bases, the J end lost 4 bases, and 6 bases lay between the germline ends. CDR3 length: 11 amino acids. CDR3 amino acids: CASSLGYEQYF. The CDR3 DNA reads TGTGCCAGCAGTCTGGGGTACGAGCAGTACTTC.

The chain combines TRBV6-5 with TRBJ1-5; maybe TRBD1 (5 bases). V dropped 10 bases and J dropped 2 bases, with 12 bases sitting between them. There are 13 residues in the CDR3. Germline lookup yields CDR1 MNHEY and CDR2 SVGAGI. CDR3 bases: TGTGCCACCTCAGGGTACCGCAATCAGCCCCAGCATTTT. Amino acid sequence: CATSGYRNQPQHF.

The chain links TRBV7-8 to TRBJ1-1; possibly TRBD1 for D (6 bases). Trimming pared 3 bases from V and 5 bases from J, leaving 16 bases between. The length of the CDR3 is 15 residues. Germline CDR1 is SGHVS and CDR2 is FQNEAQ. The CDR3, as DNA: TGTGCCAGCAGCTTCATTACGGGGGCTTGGACTGAAGCTTTCTTT. Protein product: CASSFITGAWTEAFF.

The gene calls are TRBV9 and TRBJ1-1; no firm D call. Deletions cut 0 bases from V and 0 bases from J, with 9 bases between. The CDR3 runs to 15 residues. Germline-derived CDR1 and CDR2 are SGDLS and YYNGEE. In DNA form, the CDR3 reads TGTGCCAGCAGCGTAGTCCAGACCTTGAACACTGAAGCTTTCTTT. Its translation: CASSVVQTLNTEAFF.

J is TRBJ2-4 and V is TRBV7-8, with TRBD1 matching 7 bases. Per germline, CDR1 SGHVS and CDR2 FQNEAQ. Germline trimming cut 4 bases from V and 0 bases from J; bases unmatched to any gene: 6. The CDR3 runs to 16 residues. Here the CDR3 DNA reads TGTGCCAGCAGCTCCGACAGGGCTCTAGCCAAAAACATTCAGTACTTC. It yields the protein CASSSDRALAKNIQYF.

The sample holds one count of this clone. The gene calls are TRBV9 and TRBJ2-1; 8 bases map to TRBD2. Germline assignment: CDR1 SGDLS and CDR2 YYNGEE. The CDR3 has 15 residues. Trimming at V came to 2 bases and at J to 7 bases, leaving 8 bases not matched to a gene. The CDR3 region has the DNA TGTGCCAGCAGCGTCCAAGCGGGAGTGGAAAATGAGCAGTTCTTC. It codes for CASSVQAGVENEQFF.

The V gene is TRBV5-1, the J gene TRBJ2-3, with TRBD2 matching 8 bases. V was pared by 2 bases and J by 0 bases, with 8 bases of the junction left unmatched. CDR1 SGHRS and CDR2 YFSETQ come from the germline V gene. This CDR3 comprises 17 residues. The CDR3 sequence is CASSFFPASGSTDTQYF. As DNA, the CDR3 is TGCGCCAGCAGCTTTTTCCCCGCTAGCGGGAGCACAGATACGCAGTATTTT.

This clone was picked up one time. The CDR3, as DNA: TGTGCCGGAGTGAAGGGGAGAAACACCGGGGAGCTGTTTTTT. Translation gives CAGVKGRNTGELFF. The genes are TRBV7-9 and TRBJ2-2, with D perhaps assigned TRBD1 or TRBD2 (5 bases each). Trimming took off 11 bases at V and 2 bases at J, with 15 bases between the two ends. Germline CDR1 reads SEHNR; CDR2 reads FQNEAQ (reference sequence). There are 14 residues in the CDR3.

The J gene is TRBJ2-2, the V gene TRBV4-1; D remains unclear. Germline assignment: CDR1 MGHRA and CDR2 YSYEKL. With 4 bases removed from V and 3 bases from J, the gap between germline ends came to 12 bases. This CDR3 is 15 amino acids long. CDR3 loop: CASSPQAADTGELFF. DNA of the CDR3: TGCGCCAGCAGCCCCCAGGCAGCCGACACCGGGGAGCTGTTTTTT.

This rearrangement joins TRBV11-3 to TRBJ2-5; 11 bases line up with TRBD1. CDR1 SGHNT and CDR2 YENEEA come from the germline V gene. The CDR3 has 16 residues. The junction had 9 bases not matched to a gene; V was cut back by 4 bases and J by 5 bases. In DNA, the CDR3 is TGTGCCAGCAGCTCTTCGGGACAGGGGGGTCGGGAGACCCAGTACTTC. This sequence encodes CASSSSGQGGRETQYF.